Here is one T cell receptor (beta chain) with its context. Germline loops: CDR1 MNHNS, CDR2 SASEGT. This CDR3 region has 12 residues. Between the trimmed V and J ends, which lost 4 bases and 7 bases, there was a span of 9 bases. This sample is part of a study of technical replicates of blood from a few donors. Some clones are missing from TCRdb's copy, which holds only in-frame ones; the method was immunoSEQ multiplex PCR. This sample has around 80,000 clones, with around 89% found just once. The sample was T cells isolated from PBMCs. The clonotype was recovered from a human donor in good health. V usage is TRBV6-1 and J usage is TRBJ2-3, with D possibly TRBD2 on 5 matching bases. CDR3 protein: CASSGAGNTQYF. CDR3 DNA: TGTGCCAGCAGTGGGGCCGGGAATACGCAGTATTTT.